The sequence of this T cell receptor (beta chain) was determined in a study of blood T cell repertoires in COVID-19. Study-level background: Samples of COVID-19 (acute and convalescent) were obtained from the United States, Italy and Spain.

Original analysis: Amplified reference gene primers provided the basis for estimating nucleated cell counts. TCRdb keeps only in-frame clones here, not all; method: immunoSEQ multiplex PCR. V and J calls and clone size come straight from that table; D and trimming were deduced from the DNA. The sample yields under 350,000 clones, 86% seen once. Trimming took 5 bases from V and 7 from J; bases not matched to a gene: 13. Germline V gene data show CDR1 as SGHVS and CDR2 as FQNEAQ. The CDR3 covers 16 residues. The specimen sequenced was PBMCs or T cells enriched from blood (not recorded which). This clonotype was sampled from a woman aged 40 to 50 with acute COVID-19. The chain joins TRBV7-8 to TRBJ1-5, with 8 bases aligning to TRBD1. The CDR3 loop reads CASSTDRVGAWQPQHF. DNA of the CDR3: TGTGCCAGCAGCACGGACAGGGTGGGGGCTTGGCAGCCCCAGCATTTT.